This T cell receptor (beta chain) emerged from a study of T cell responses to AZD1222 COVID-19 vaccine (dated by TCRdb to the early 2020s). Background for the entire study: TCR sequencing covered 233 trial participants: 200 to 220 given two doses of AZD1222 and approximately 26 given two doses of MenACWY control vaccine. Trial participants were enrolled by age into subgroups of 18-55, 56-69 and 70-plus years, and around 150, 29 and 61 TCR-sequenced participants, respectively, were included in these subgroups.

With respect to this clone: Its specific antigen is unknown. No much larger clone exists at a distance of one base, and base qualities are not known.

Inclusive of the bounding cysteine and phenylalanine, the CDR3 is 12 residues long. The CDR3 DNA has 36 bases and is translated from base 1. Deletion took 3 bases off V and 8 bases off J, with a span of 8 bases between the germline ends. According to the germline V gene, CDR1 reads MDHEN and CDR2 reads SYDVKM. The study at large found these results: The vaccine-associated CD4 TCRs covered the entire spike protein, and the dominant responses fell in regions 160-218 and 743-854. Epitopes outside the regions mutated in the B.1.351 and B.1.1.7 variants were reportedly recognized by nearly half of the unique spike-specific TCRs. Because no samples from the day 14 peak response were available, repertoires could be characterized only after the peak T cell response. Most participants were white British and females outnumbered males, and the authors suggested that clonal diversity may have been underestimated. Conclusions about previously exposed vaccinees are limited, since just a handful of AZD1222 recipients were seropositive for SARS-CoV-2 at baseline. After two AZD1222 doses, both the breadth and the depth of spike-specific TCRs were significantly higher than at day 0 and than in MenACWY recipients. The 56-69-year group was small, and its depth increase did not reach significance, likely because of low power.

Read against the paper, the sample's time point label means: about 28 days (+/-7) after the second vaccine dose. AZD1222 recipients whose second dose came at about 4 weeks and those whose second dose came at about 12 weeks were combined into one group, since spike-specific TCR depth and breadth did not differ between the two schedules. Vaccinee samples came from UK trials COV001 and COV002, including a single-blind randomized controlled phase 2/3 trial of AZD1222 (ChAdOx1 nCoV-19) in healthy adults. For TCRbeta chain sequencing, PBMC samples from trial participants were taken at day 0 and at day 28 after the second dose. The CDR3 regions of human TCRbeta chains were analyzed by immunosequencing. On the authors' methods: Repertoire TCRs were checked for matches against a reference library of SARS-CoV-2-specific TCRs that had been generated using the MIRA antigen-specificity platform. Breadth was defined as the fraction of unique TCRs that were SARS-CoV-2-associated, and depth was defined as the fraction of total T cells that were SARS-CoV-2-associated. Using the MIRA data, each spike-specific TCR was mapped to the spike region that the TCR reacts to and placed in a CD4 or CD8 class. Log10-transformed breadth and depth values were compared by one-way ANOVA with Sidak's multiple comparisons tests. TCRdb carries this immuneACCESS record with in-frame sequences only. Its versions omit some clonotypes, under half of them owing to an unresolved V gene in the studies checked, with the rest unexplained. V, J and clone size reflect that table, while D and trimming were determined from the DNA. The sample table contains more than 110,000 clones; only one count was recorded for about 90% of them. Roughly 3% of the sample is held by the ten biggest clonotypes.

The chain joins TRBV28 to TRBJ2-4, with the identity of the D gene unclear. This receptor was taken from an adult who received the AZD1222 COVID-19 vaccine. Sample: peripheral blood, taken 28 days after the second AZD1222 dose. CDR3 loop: CASSLEGYIQYF. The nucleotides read TGTGCCAGCAGTTTGGAAGGGTACATTCAGTACTTC.